One sample yielded the 18 T cell receptor beta chains listed below, sequenced in a study of Graves' ophthalmopathy and Graves' hyperthyroidism. Researchers took RNA transcripts and amplified TCR beta CDR3 regions from them. An initial RT-PCR round employing HTBI primers preceded a second-round multiplex PCR. TCRdb ran MiXCR on the multiplex PCR reads and lists one entry per CDR3 protein. The data contain roughly 230,000 distinct CDR3 sequences, 20% to 25% of them singletons. The sequenced sample consisted of peripheral blood. The receptors stem from a woman in her forties or fifties with Graves' ophthalmopathy.

This clonotype has at least ten counts. The junction departs from germline at one end; a sequencing error may be responsible. This chain links TRBV5-1 with TRBJ2-7; D not resolved. This CDR3 has 13 amino acids. Germline CDR1 SGHRS, CDR2 YFSETQ. The CDR3 bases are TGCGCCAGCAGCCAAACTCCCTCCTCCGAGCAGTACTTC. It encodes CASSQTPSSEQYF.

This clonotype was counted at least ten times. In nucleotides, the CDR3 is TGTGCCTGGAGTGTAATCAGCCTGAACACTGAAGCTTTCTTT. Protein product: CAWSVISLNTEAFF. The chain employs TRBV30 and TRBJ1-1; D gene ambiguous. Per the germline V gene, CDR1 is GTSNPN and CDR2 is SVGIG (reference sequence). The CDR3 length is 14 residues. V was pared by 0 bases and J by 0 bases, with 8 bases between.

This clonotype was counted ten times or more. Without the conserved terminal phenylalanine or tryptophan, this CDR3 likely stems from a read error. CDR3 loop: CASSKRTNTEAFL. The CDR3 DNA reads TGTGCCAGCAGTAAGAGGACGAACACTGAAGCTTTCCTT. The rearrangement links TRBV6-1 to TRBJ1-1, with D hard to call. Germline V gives CDR1 MNHNS, CDR2 SASEGT. V was cut by 5 bases and J by 1 base, with 8 bases left in between. This CDR3 is 13 amino acids long.

This chain joins TRBV6-2 or TRBV6-3 and TRBJ1-1; D call uncertain. The germline gives CDR1 MNHEY, CDR2 SVGEGT. V was pared by 1 base and J by 1 base, with 7 bases between. The CDR3 extends over 14 amino acids. The CDR3 region is CASSYFSGNTEAFF. The CDR3 DNA reads TGTGCCAGCAGTTACTTTTCCGGGAACACTGAAGCTTTCTTT.

The chain joins TRBV19 to TRBJ2-7; D is possibly TRBD2 (5 bases). The V end lost 8 bases, the J end lost 4 bases, and 18 bases lay between the germline ends. The CDR3 runs 14 residues. Germline V gene sequence: CDR1 LNHDA, CDR2 SQIVND (reference sequence). CDR3 DNA sequence: TGTGCCAGTGGGAACAAGGAGGCTGCGTACGAGCAGTACTTC. Residues: CASGNKEAAYEQYF.

There are many counts of this clonotype. CDR3 nucleotide sequence: TGTGCCAGCAGCTTAGGCCCGCGGCCCTACGAGCAGTACTTC. It encodes CASSLGPRPYEQYF. J is TRBJ2-7 and V is TRBV13; no firm D call. Germline V gene lookup returns CDR1 PRHDT and CDR2 FYEKMQ (reference sequence). CDR3 length: 14 amino acids. The ends were cut back, 0 bases at V and 2 bases at J, with 8 bases in the middle.

This clonotype was observed many times. The genes are TRBV2 and TRBJ1-5; D perhaps matches TRBD1 (6 bases). The CDR3 length is 13 residues. CDR1 is SNHLY and CDR2 is FYNNEI in the germline V gene. V was trimmed by 8 bases and J by 1 base, leaving 9 bases between them. Here the CDR3 reads CASAGQSNQPQHF. In DNA, the CDR3 is TGTGCCAGCGCTGGACAGAGCAATCAGCCCCAGCATTTT.

This clonotype has ten or more counts. This sequence joins TRBV20-1 and TRBJ2-7, with a possible D match to TRBD2 (6 bases). V was shortened by 5 bases and J by 1 base, with 15 bases between the two germline ends. The CDR3 runs to 14 residues. Germline CDR1 and CDR2: DFQATT and SNEGSKA (reference sequence). The DNA for the CDR3 is TGCAGTGCTGGCCCGGAGGGCCTTTCCTACGAGCAGTACTTC. Translation: CSAGPEGLSYEQYF.

This clonotype has a count of ten or more. The rearrangement links TRBV12-3 or TRBV12-4 to TRBJ1-1; possible D gene TRBD1, 6 bases. The length of the CDR3 is 13 residues. V was shortened by 5 bases and J by 2 bases, with 9 bases between the two germline ends. CDR3 in amino acids: CASSGQINTEAFF. CDR3 coding DNA: TGTGCCAGCAGTGGACAGATAAACACTGAAGCTTTCTTT.

This chain connects TRBV20-1 to TRBJ2-4; 10 bases agree with TRBD2. The CDR3 is made up of 15 amino acids. V gave up 4 bases and J gave up 7 bases; unmatched junction bases: 10. Germline V CDR1 and CDR2: DFQATT, SNEGSKA (reference sequence). CDR3 loop: CSATGIPGLANIQYF. DNA of the CDR3: TGCAGTGCTACCGGGATCCCGGGACTAGCGAACATTCAGTACTTC.

This clonotype has ten or more counts. The chain uses TRBV7-8 and TRBJ2-7; TRBD2 matches 7 bases. The CDR3 extends over 14 amino acids. Germline V lookup: CDR1 SGHVS, CDR2 FQNEAQ. Trimming cost V 3 bases and J 1 base; bases outside gene matches: 3. In nucleotides, the CDR3 is TGTGCCAGCAGCTTGCGAGCGGGATCCTACGAGCAGTACTTC. Residues: CASSLRAGSYEQYF.

This clonotype came up once. The CDR3 reads CASSGTGLAQFQYF. The CDR3 bases are TGTGCCAGCAGTGGGACTGGACTAGCGCAGTTCCAGTACTTC. The genes are TRBV2 and TRBJ2-5, with TRBD2 identical over 9 bases. The trim removed 4 bases at V and 10 bases at J, leaving 10 bases unmatched. The CDR3 contains 14 residues. Germline assignment: CDR1 SNHLY and CDR2 FYNNEI. Based on the CDR3 plus reference TRBV2 and TRBJ2-5, the full variable domain is EPEVTQTPSHQVTQMGQEVILRCVPISNHLYFYWYRQILGQKVEFLVSFYNNEISEKSEIFDDQFSVERPDGSNFTLKIRSTKLEDSAMYFCASSGTGLAQFQYFGPGTRLLVL.

This clonotype was seen ten or more times. This chain uses TRBV6-1 with TRBJ1-5; tentative D call: TRBD1 (6 bases). Trimming shortened V by 7 bases and J by 0 bases, and 16 bases separated the two germline ends. This CDR3 is 16 amino acids long. Per germline, CDR1 MNHNS and CDR2 SASEGT. The DNA for the CDR3 is TGTGCCAGCACCGAAGGGACACCTTATAGCAATCAGCCCCAGCATTTT. Protein sequence: CASTEGTPYSNQPQHF.

V is TRBV6-5 and J is TRBJ1-1; D might be TRBD1 (6 bases). CDR1 and CDR2 (germline): MNHEY, SVGAGI. The length of the CDR3 is 14 residues. Trimming stripped 2 bases from V and 6 bases from J, with 13 bases between. This chain's CDR3 is CASSYGRGAAEAFF. In DNA, the CDR3 is TGTGCCAGCAGTTACGGCAGGGGTGCGGCTGAAGCTTTCTTT.

This clonotype was observed at least ten times. The chain employs TRBV25-1 and TRBJ2-7, with TRBD1 matching 8 bases. The germline V gene encodes CDR1 MGHDK and CDR2 SYGVNS. Trimming at V came to 1 base and at J to 3 bases, leaving 8 bases not matched to a gene. This CDR3 region has 16 residues. The DNA of the CDR3 is TGTGCCAGCAGTGAATTGGGGTCCGGGACAGGCTACGAGCAGTACTTC. It translates to CASSELGSGTGYEQYF.

This clonotype has a count of ten or more. The rearrangement links TRBV29-1 to TRBJ2-5, with 8 nucleotides matching TRBD2. Per germline, CDR1 SQVTM and CDR2 ANQGSEA. CDR3 length: 14 residues. V lost 3 bases, J lost 5 bases, and 8 bases stayed unmatched. CDR3 loop: CSVEMGSGMETQYF. As DNA, the CDR3 is TGCAGCGTTGAGATGGGTAGCGGGATGGAGACCCAGTACTTC.

This chain uses TRBV2 with TRBJ1-2; 10 bases are a match to TRBD1. After removal of 8 bases from V and 4 bases from J, the junction contained 7 bases not matched to a gene. This CDR3 spans 14 amino acids. The germline V gene has CDR1 SNHLY and CDR2 FYNNEI. CDR3 coding DNA: TGTGCCAGCTTCTCGGGACAGGGGCTCTATGGCTACACCTTC. This encodes CASFSGQGLYGYTF.

This clonotype was counted at least ten times. The chain combines TRBV28 with TRBJ2-7, with 9 bases fitting TRBD1. The germline gives CDR1 MDHEN, CDR2 SYDVKM. V gave up 3 bases and J gave up 11 bases; unmatched junction bases: 5. The CDR3 spans 12 residues. The CDR3 spells CASSFPQGAEYF. The CDR3 DNA reads as TGTGCCAGCAGTTTCCCACAGGGGGCTGAGTACTTC.